A selection of T cell receptor beta chains follows, all from one sample in a study of blood T cell repertoires in COVID-19. Sequenced by immunoSEQ multiplex PCR; TCRdb stores in-frame clones only, minus some. The sample lists under 350,000 clones; 89% were seen once. The sample comprised PBMCs or T cells enriched from blood (not recorded which). The receptors originated from a middle-aged woman who had recovered from COVID-19. Each CDR3 is given with its conserved first and last residue. A D gene is named only where the DNA matches it firmly. The size entry is marked missing in some rows and otherwise reads once, few, many or a size class.

j_call: TRBJ1-5
clone_size: NA
v_call: TRBV5-1
d_call: NA
cdr3_length: 14
cdr3_aa: CASSLEGADQPQHF
cdr3_nt: TGCGCCAGCAGCTTGGAAGGGGCAGATCAGCCCCAGCATTTT

j_call: TRBJ1-5
clone_size: NA
v_call: TRBV19
d_call: TRBD1
cdr3_length: 15
cdr3_aa: CASTAGQGYDQPQHF
cdr3_nt: TGTGCCAGTACCGCTGGACAGGGGTATGATCAGCCCCAGCATTTT

j_call: TRBJ1-3
clone_size: once
v_call: TRBV7-9
d_call: NA
cdr3_length: 15
cdr3_aa: CASSQGQASGNTIYF
cdr3_nt: TGTGCCAGCAGCCAGGGACAAGCGTCTGGAAACACCATATATTTT

j_call: TRBJ2-5
clone_size: NA
v_call: TRBV27
d_call: NA
cdr3_length: 12
cdr3_aa: CASKGMMETQYF
cdr3_nt: TGTGCCAGCAAGGGGATGATGGAGACCCAGTACTTC

j_call: TRBJ2-7
clone_size: NA
v_call: TRBV4-3
d_call: TRBD2
cdr3_length: 20
cdr3_aa: CASSQEGKKFWTSGFNEQYF
cdr3_nt: TGCGCCAGCAGCCAAGAGGGGAAGAAATTTTGGACTAGCGGGTTCAACGAGCAGTACTTC

j_call: TRBJ2-5
clone_size: NA
v_call: TRBV18
d_call: TRBD1
cdr3_length: 15
cdr3_aa: CASSPGTGRQETQYF
cdr3_nt: TGTGCCAGCTCACCGGGGACAGGGAGGCAAGAGACCCAGTACTTC

j_call: TRBJ2-1
clone_size: few
v_call: TRBV7-2
d_call: NA
cdr3_length: 13
cdr3_aa: CASSLGHNNEQFF
cdr3_nt: TGTGCCAGCAGCTTAGGACATAACAATGAGCAGTTCTTC

j_call: TRBJ1-2
clone_size: NA
v_call: TRBV6-4
d_call: TRBD1
cdr3_length: 15
cdr3_aa: CASSDLDRFIHGYTF
cdr3_nt: TGTGCCAGCAGTGACCTGGACAGGTTTATCCATGGCTACACCTTC

j_call: TRBJ2-3
clone_size: NA
v_call: TRBV6-1
d_call: TRBD2
cdr3_length: 16
cdr3_aa: CASSEIAGISTDTQYF
cdr3_nt: TGTGCCAGCAGTGAAATAGCGGGTATTAGCACAGATACGCAGTATTTT

j_call: TRBJ2-1
clone_size: NA
v_call: TRBV5-4
d_call: NA
cdr3_length: 17
cdr3_aa: CASSPGTGISSYNEQFF
cdr3_nt: TGTGCCAGCAGCCCTGGGACTGGTATTAGCTCCTACAATGAGCAGTTCTTC

j_call: TRBJ1-5
clone_size: once
v_call: TRBV2
d_call: NA
cdr3_length: 14
cdr3_aa: CASKGVGVNQPQHF
cdr3_nt: TGTGCCAGCAAAGGAGTCGGGGTTAATCAGCCCCAGCATTTT

j_call: TRBJ1-4
clone_size: NA
v_call: TRBV5-1
d_call: TRBD1
cdr3_length: 16
cdr3_aa: CASSSDGGQGSEKLFF
cdr3_nt: TGCGCCAGCAGCTCCGATGGGGGACAGGGGAGCGAAAAACTGTTTTTT

j_call: TRBJ2-1
clone_size: NA
v_call: TRBV14
d_call: TRBD2
cdr3_length: 15
cdr3_aa: CASSQGAGGYNEQFF
cdr3_nt: TGTGCCAGCAGCCAAGGAGCGGGAGGTTACAATGAGCAGTTCTTC

j_call: TRBJ2-7
clone_size: NA
v_call: TRBV7-9
d_call: TRBD2
cdr3_length: 18
cdr3_aa: CASSFAAGVMGSSYEQYF
cdr3_nt: TGTGCCAGCAGCTTTGCAGCGGGAGTTATGGGCTCTTCCTACGAGCAGTACTTC

j_call: TRBJ2-7
clone_size: NA
v_call: TRBV5-5
d_call: NA
cdr3_length: 13
cdr3_aa: CASVGQGSYEQYF
cdr3_nt: TGTGCCAGCGTAGGACAAGGCTCCTACGAGCAGTACTTC

j_call: TRBJ1-4
clone_size: NA
v_call: TRBV2
d_call: NA
cdr3_length: 14
cdr3_aa: CASSDPSGNEKLFF
cdr3_nt: TGTGCCAGCAGTGATCCTTCGGGGAATGAAAAACTGTTTTTT

j_call: TRBJ2-1
clone_size: once
v_call: TRBV11-2
d_call: TRBD2
cdr3_length: 16
cdr3_aa: CASSFQLAGGNNEQFF
cdr3_nt: TGTGCCAGCAGCTTCCAACTAGCGGGGGGCAACAATGAGCAGTTCTTC

j_call: TRBJ1-3
clone_size: NA
v_call: TRBV5-1
d_call: TRBD1
cdr3_length: 15
cdr3_aa: CASSQQGASGNTIYF
cdr3_nt: TGCGCCAGCAGCCAACAGGGGGCATCTGGAAACACCATATATTTT

j_call: TRBJ2-2
clone_size: NA
v_call: TRBV6-5
d_call: TRBD1
cdr3_length: 15
cdr3_aa: CASRVDRGNTGELFF
cdr3_nt: TGTGCCAGCAGGGTAGACAGGGGGAACACCGGGGAGCTGTTTTTT

j_call: TRBJ1-3
clone_size: NA
v_call: TRBV5-5
d_call: NA
cdr3_length: 15
cdr3_aa: CASSYLTGVGNTIYF
cdr3_nt: TGTGCCAGCAGCTACCTAACAGGAGTGGGAAACACCATATATTTT

j_call: TRBJ1-5
clone_size: few
v_call: TRBV7-7
d_call: NA
cdr3_length: 11
cdr3_aa: CASGPWQPQHF
cdr3_nt: TGTGCTAGCGGGCCGTGGCAGCCCCAGCATTTT

j_call: TRBJ1-1
clone_size: NA
v_call: TRBV6-6
d_call: NA
cdr3_length: 16
cdr3_aa: CASSYMTVDLNTEAFF
cdr3_nt: TGTGCCAGCAGTTACATGACAGTAGACTTGAACACTGAAGCTTTCTTT

j_call: TRBJ1-3
clone_size: NA
v_call: TRBV11-2
d_call: NA
cdr3_length: 16
cdr3_aa: CASSLVTGLSGNTIYF
cdr3_nt: TGTGCCAGCAGCTTAGTTACAGGCCTCTCTGGAAACACCATATATTTT

j_call: TRBJ2-2
clone_size: NA
v_call: TRBV11-3
d_call: NA
cdr3_length: 14
cdr3_aa: CASSFDTNTGELFF
cdr3_nt: TGTGCCAGCAGCTTCGACACGAACACCGGGGAGCTGTTTTTT

j_call: TRBJ1-5
clone_size: NA
v_call: TRBV7-2
d_call: TRBD1
cdr3_length: 15
cdr3_aa: CASSRWTGQNQPQHF
cdr3_nt: TGTGCCAGCAGCCGGTGGACAGGGCAGAATCAGCCCCAGCATTTT

j_call: TRBJ2-2
clone_size: NA
v_call: TRBV7-6
d_call: TRBD2
cdr3_length: 17
cdr3_aa: CASSGRLAGENTGELFF
cdr3_nt: TGTGCCAGCAGCGGCCGACTAGCGGGGGAGAACACCGGGGAGCTGTTTTTT

j_call: TRBJ1-3
clone_size: NA
v_call: TRBV2
d_call: NA
cdr3_length: 15
cdr3_aa: CASSRERAEGNTIYF
cdr3_nt: TGTGCCAGCAGCCGAGAGAGGGCTGAGGGAAACACCATATATTTT

j_call: TRBJ2-3
clone_size: NA
v_call: TRBV5-1
d_call: TRBD2
cdr3_length: 17
cdr3_aa: CASSLRIGRAGTDTQYF
cdr3_nt: TGCGCCAGCAGCTTGAGGATCGGGAGGGCGGGCACAGATACGCAGTATTTT

j_call: TRBJ1-2
clone_size: NA
v_call: TRBV18
d_call: NA
cdr3_length: 14
cdr3_aa: CASSPTQDRHGYTF
cdr3_nt: TGTGCCAGCTCACCAACTCAGGATCGGCATGGCTACACCTTC

j_call: TRBJ1-4
clone_size: NA
v_call: TRBV30
d_call: NA
cdr3_length: 15
cdr3_aa: CAWSRRRVLNEKLFF
cdr3_nt: TGTGCCTGGAGTCGAAGGCGGGTATTAAATGAAAAACTGTTTTTT

j_call: TRBJ2-1
clone_size: NA
v_call: TRBV6-5
d_call: TRBD2
cdr3_length: 15
cdr3_aa: CASSYSREGYNEQFF
cdr3_nt: TGTGCCAGCAGTTACTCCCGGGAGGGCTACAATGAGCAGTTCTTC

j_call: TRBJ2-7
clone_size: few
v_call: TRBV5-4
d_call: TRBD2
cdr3_length: 15
cdr3_aa: CASSSGAGGKYEQYF
cdr3_nt: TGTGCCAGCAGCTCGGGTGCGGGGGGCAAATACGAGCAGTACTTC

j_call: TRBJ2-1
clone_size: NA
v_call: TRBV7-2
d_call: TRBD2
cdr3_length: 15
cdr3_aa: CASSWVGGTHNEQFF
cdr3_nt: TGTGCCAGCAGCTGGGTGGGGGGGACTCACAATGAGCAGTTCTTC

j_call: TRBJ2-7
clone_size: NA
v_call: TRBV2
d_call: TRBD1
cdr3_length: 14
cdr3_aa: CASTLGQDSYEQYF
cdr3_nt: TGTGCCAGCACCCTCGGACAGGACTCCTACGAGCAGTACTTC

j_call: TRBJ2-7
clone_size: NA
v_call: TRBV7-2
d_call: TRBD2
cdr3_length: 15
cdr3_aa: CASTLGLAGTGEQYF
cdr3_nt: TGTGCCAGCACCCTCGGACTAGCGGGAACGGGCGAGCAGTACTTC

j_call: TRBJ2-2
clone_size: NA
v_call: TRBV19
d_call: NA
cdr3_length: 16
cdr3_aa: CASGPLRWTNTGELFF
cdr3_nt: TGTGCCAGTGGCCCCTTGAGGTGGACGAACACCGGGGAGCTGTTTTTT

j_call: TRBJ2-1
clone_size: NA
v_call: TRBV9
d_call: TRBD2
cdr3_length: 15
cdr3_aa: CASSVTSGKNNEQFF
cdr3_nt: TGTGCCAGCAGCGTAACTAGCGGTAAGAACAATGAGCAGTTCTTC

j_call: TRBJ2-3
clone_size: once
v_call: TRBV5-1
d_call: TRBD2
cdr3_length: 16
cdr3_aa: CASSLDSGGITDTQYF
cdr3_nt: TGCGCCAGCAGCTTGGATTCCGGGGGGATCACAGATACGCAGTATTTT

j_call: TRBJ1-2
clone_size: NA
v_call: TRBV19
d_call: NA
cdr3_length: 15
cdr3_aa: CASSIGRGAETRYTF
cdr3_nt: TGTGCCAGTAGTATAGGGAGGGGCGCAGAAACTCGGTACACCTTC

j_call: TRBJ1-3
clone_size: few
v_call: TRBV7-8
d_call: TRBD1
cdr3_length: 16
cdr3_aa: CASSSQGASSGNTIYF
cdr3_nt: TGTGCCAGCAGCTCACAGGGGGCGAGTTCTGGAAACACCATATATTTT

j_call: TRBJ1-1
clone_size: NA
v_call: TRBV7-2
d_call: NA
cdr3_length: 15
cdr3_aa: CASSRNQGMNTEAFF
cdr3_nt: TGTGCCAGCAGCCGGAACCAGGGAATGAACACTGAAGCTTTCTTT

j_call: TRBJ2-1
clone_size: NA
v_call: TRBV19
d_call: NA
cdr3_length: 12
cdr3_aa: CASSIYRNEQFF
cdr3_nt: TGTGCCAGTAGTATCTACAGGAATGAGCAGTTCTTC

j_call: TRBJ1-1
clone_size: NA
v_call: TRBV28
d_call: TRBD1
cdr3_length: 13
cdr3_aa: CASPGQGETEAFF
cdr3_nt: TGTGCCAGCCCTGGACAGGGGGAGACTGAAGCTTTCTTT

j_call: TRBJ2-6
clone_size: NA
v_call: TRBV18
d_call: NA
cdr3_length: 16
cdr3_aa: CASSPIQGAGANVLTF
cdr3_nt: TGTGCCAGCTCACCTATCCAGGGCGCAGGGGCCAACGTCCTGACTTTC

j_call: TRBJ2-3
clone_size: NA
v_call: TRBV13
d_call: NA
cdr3_length: 13
cdr3_aa: CASSPPGTRTQYF
cdr3_nt: TGTGCCAGCAGCCCCCCGGGGACTCGGACGCAGTATTTT

j_call: TRBJ1-1
clone_size: once
v_call: TRBV5-1
d_call: NA
cdr3_length: 14
cdr3_aa: CASTGTGLEAEAFF
cdr3_nt: TGCGCCAGCACGGGAACAGGGCTAGAAGCTGAAGCTTTCTTT

j_call: TRBJ1-1
clone_size: NA
v_call: TRBV3-1/TRBV3-2
d_call: TRBD1
cdr3_length: 13
cdr3_aa: CASSPLTGIEAFF
cdr3_nt: TGTGCCAGCAGCCCCCTGACAGGGATTGAAGCTTTCTTT

j_call: TRBJ1-1
clone_size: NA
v_call: TRBV6-5
d_call: NA
cdr3_length: 13
cdr3_aa: CASRRGQRFDAFF
cdr3_nt: TGTGCCAGCAGGAGAGGACAGAGGTTTGACGCTTTCTTT

j_call: TRBJ2-5
clone_size: NA
v_call: TRBV3-1/TRBV3-2
d_call: TRBD2
cdr3_length: 18
cdr3_aa: CASSHSPRRLAGFATQYF
cdr3_nt: TGTGCCAGCAGCCATTCCCCCCGGCGGCTAGCGGGTTTCGCGACCCAGTACTTC

j_call: TRBJ1-2
clone_size: NA
v_call: TRBV5-1
d_call: NA
cdr3_length: 14
cdr3_aa: CASSSAGTPYGYTF
cdr3_nt: TGCGCCAGCAGCTCGGCCGGGACACCTTATGGCTACACCTTC

j_call: TRBJ2-5
clone_size: once
v_call: TRBV11-2
d_call: NA
cdr3_length: 13
cdr3_aa: CASSLPGVETQYF
cdr3_nt: TGTGCCAGCAGCTTACCAGGGGTGGAGACCCAGTACTTC

j_call: TRBJ1-2
clone_size: once
v_call: TRBV18
d_call: NA
cdr3_length: 13
cdr3_aa: CASSPGPGYGYTF
cdr3_nt: TGTGCCAGCTCACCAGGGCCCGGCTATGGCTACACCTTC

j_call: TRBJ1-5
clone_size: few
v_call: TRBV18
d_call: NA
cdr3_length: 17
cdr3_aa: CASSLGRSGVSNQPQHF
cdr3_nt: TGTGCCAGCTCACTAGGGAGGTCGGGGGTTAGCAATCAGCCCCAGCATTTT

j_call: TRBJ1-2
clone_size: NA
v_call: TRBV10-2
d_call: NA
cdr3_length: 14
cdr3_aa: CASSDGKNLFGYTF
cdr3_nt: TGCGCCAGCAGTGACGGGAAAAATTTGTTTGGCTACACCTTC

j_call: TRBJ1-2
clone_size: NA
v_call: TRBV5-1
d_call: NA
cdr3_length: 13
cdr3_aa: CASSGTTGLGYTF
cdr3_nt: TGCGCCAGCAGCGGAACGACGGGACTTGGCTACACCTTC

j_call: TRBJ2-5
clone_size: NA
v_call: TRBV7-2
d_call: TRBD2
cdr3_length: 14
cdr3_aa: CASSGTSGTRDQYF
cdr3_nt: TGTGCCAGCAGCGGGACTAGCGGTACCAGGGACCAGTACTTC